The next 8 T cell receptor beta chains were all read from a single sample in a study of T cells in women clearing cervical HPV infection. The protocol was immunoSEQ multiplex PCR, while the TCRdb copy is restricted to in-frame clones and leaves out a portion. The sample table sets out about 22,000 clones. Material for sequencing was blood buffy coat. The receptor source for this set is a woman aged 18 to 75 with a cervical HPV16 infection that either progressed to CIN3+ or cleared (not recorded which).

To note about this clone: The read terminates 3 residues before the CDR3 end, so the remaining end is supplied by the germline J gene. The genes are TRBV18 and TRBJ1-2; 7 bases align to TRBD1. The CDR3 covers 15 residues. Germline-derived CDR1 and CDR2 are KGHSH and LQKENI. The CDR3 reads CASSSFSSGGDDYTF. The DNA read from the CDR3 is TGTGCCAGCTCATCATTCTCGTCAGGGGGAGACGAC.

Turning to this clone: The CDR3 is cut off 3 residues early in the read; its end comes from the germline J gene. The chain couples TRBV5-1 to TRBJ2-6; the D is unclear. The CDR3 has 13 amino acids. The V gene's germline CDR1 is SGHRS and CDR2 YFSETQ. The V and J ends lost 6 bases and 2 bases respectively, with 6 bases between them. The DNA read from the CDR3 is TGCGCCAGCACGCCAGCTGGGGCCAACGTC. Protein product: CASTPAGANV. The entire CDR3 reads CASTPAGANVLTF.

Points on this clone: The read gets to within 3 residues of the CDR3 end, and the germline J gene fills in the rest. V usage is TRBV6-1 and J usage is TRBJ2-2; D may be TRBD1 (5 bases). The CDR3 length is 16 residues. From germline, CDR1 is MNHNS and CDR2 SASEGT. The CDR3 DNA, read in part, is TGTGCCAGCAGTGAAGGATTCAGGGCCTGGAATGAAAAG. Translating it yields CASSEGFRAWNEK. The complete CDR3 reads CASSEGFRAWNEKLFF.

To note about this clone: The read is 3 residues too short to cover the CDR3 end, so that end is filled in from the germline J gene. The chain recombines TRBV5-4 with TRBJ2-5; weak D call: TRBD2 (5 bases). In germline, CDR1 is SGHNT, CDR2 YYREEE (reference sequence). The V end was cut by 3 bases, the J end by 5 bases, with 20 bases between. The CDR3 loop spans 16 amino acids. Incomplete CDR3 DNA: TGTGCCAGCAGCTCCCAGACCCCGACTTCGGGGGAGACC. Translation: CASSSQTPTSGET. The whole CDR3 reads CASSSQTPTSGETQYF.

The DNA read from the CDR3 is TGTGCCAGCAGCTTTGACAGAAACACTGAA. Encoded protein: CASSFDRNTE. In full, the CDR3 reads CASSFDRNTEAFF. The chain uses TRBV11-2 and TRBJ1-1; D might be TRBD1 (5 bases). Sequencing ends 3 residues short of the CDR3 end; the germline J gene provides the rest. The CDR3 totals 13 residues. Germline lookup yields CDR1 SGHAT and CDR2 FQNNGV. V was shortened by 3 bases and J by 2 bases, with 7 bases between the two germline ends.

Concerning this clone itself: The junction does not match germline at one end; this may be a read error. Incomplete CDR3 DNA: TGTGCTAGCAGTTTAGCCCCAACAGGGGGAAAAAACACAGATACG. Its protein product is CASSLAPTGGKNTDT. The full CDR3 protein reads CASSLAPTGGKNTDTQYF. The V call is TRBV7-7, the J call TRBJ2-3; TRBD1 aligns across 8 bases. The read finishes 3 residues shy of the CDR3 end, and the germline J gene is used to complete it. The CDR3 covers 18 residues. Per germline, CDR1 SSHAT and CDR2 FNYEAQ (reference sequence).

About this clone: Sequencing ends 3 residues short of the CDR3 end; the germline J gene provides the rest. J is TRBJ2-3 and V is TRBV7-2, with D maybe TRBD1 (6 bases). The length of the CDR3 is 14 residues. In germline, CDR1 is SGHTA, CDR2 FQGNSA. The covered CDR3 bases are TGTGCCAGCAGCTTAGACAGGACAGTAGAGACG. It yields the protein CASSLDRTVET. The CDR3 reads in full as CASSLDRTVETQYF.

Note on this clone: The read terminates 3 residues ahead of where the CDR3 ends, so the germline J gene completes it. The gene calls are TRBV20-1 and TRBJ1-6; unclear D gene. The CDR3 has 14 amino acids. The V and J ends lost 5 bases and 0 bases respectively, with 8 bases between them. CDR1 DFQATT and CDR2 SNEGSKA come from the germline V gene (reference sequence). CDR3 sequence reads: CSAGSSSYNSPLHF. The part of the CDR3 DNA that was read is TGCAGTGCTGGCAGTTCCTCCTATAATTCACCC.